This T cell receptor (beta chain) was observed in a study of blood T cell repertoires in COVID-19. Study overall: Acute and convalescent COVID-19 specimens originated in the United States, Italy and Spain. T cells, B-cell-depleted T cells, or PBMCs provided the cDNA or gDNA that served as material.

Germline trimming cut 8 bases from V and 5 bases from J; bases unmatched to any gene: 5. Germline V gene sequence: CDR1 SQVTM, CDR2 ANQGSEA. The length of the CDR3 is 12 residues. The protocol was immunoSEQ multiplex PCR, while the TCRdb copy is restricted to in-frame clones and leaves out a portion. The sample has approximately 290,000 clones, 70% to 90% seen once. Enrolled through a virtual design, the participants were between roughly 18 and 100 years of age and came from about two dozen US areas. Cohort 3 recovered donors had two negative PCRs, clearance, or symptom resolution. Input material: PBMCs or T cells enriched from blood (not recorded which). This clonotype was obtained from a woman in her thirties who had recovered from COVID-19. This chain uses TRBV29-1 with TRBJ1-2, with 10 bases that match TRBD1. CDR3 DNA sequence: TGCAGCCTACGGACAGGGGGGTATGGCTACACCTTC. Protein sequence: CSLRTGGYGYTF.